This T cell receptor (beta chain) is from a study of control samples from healthy donors and cancer patients. Method: immunoSEQ multiplex PCR; TCRdb's copy keeps in-frame clones and lacks some. The profile shows about 140,000 clones, about nine tenths of them singletons. The CDR3 contains 12 residues. Deletions cut 4 bases from V and 3 bases from J, with 8 bases between. CDR1 is SGHRS and CDR2 is YFSETQ in the germline V gene. The material sequenced was blood. The receptor's source is a man between 25 and 39 years old in good health. V gene TRBV5-1 combines with J gene TRBJ2-7; D is possibly TRBD1 or TRBD2 (6 bases each). Written as DNA, the CDR3 is TGCGCCAGCAGCGGGGGGCTCTACGAGCAGTACTTC. It specifies CASSGGLYEQYF.